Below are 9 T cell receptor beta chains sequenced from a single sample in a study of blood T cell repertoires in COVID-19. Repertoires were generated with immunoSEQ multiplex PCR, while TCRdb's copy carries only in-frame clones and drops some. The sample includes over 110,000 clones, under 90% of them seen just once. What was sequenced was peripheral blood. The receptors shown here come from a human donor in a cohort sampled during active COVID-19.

CDR3 sequence: CASRTTGQYGYTF. The CDR3 DNA follows: TGTGCCAGCAGAACGACAGGGCAATATGGCTACACCTTC. The J gene is TRBJ1-2, the V gene TRBV6-6; 7 nucleotides align to TRBD1. The V gene's germline CDR1 is MNHNY and CDR2 SVGAGI (reference sequence). The CDR3 covers 13 residues. Losses at the gene ends were 6 bases for V and 5 bases for J; bases not matched to a gene: 6.

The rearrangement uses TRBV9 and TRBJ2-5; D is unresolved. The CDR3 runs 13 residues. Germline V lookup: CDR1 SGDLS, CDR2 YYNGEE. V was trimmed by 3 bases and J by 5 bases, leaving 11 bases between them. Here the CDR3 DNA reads TGTGCCAGCAGCGCTCGTCTCTCGGAGACCCAGTACTTC. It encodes CASSARLSETQYF.

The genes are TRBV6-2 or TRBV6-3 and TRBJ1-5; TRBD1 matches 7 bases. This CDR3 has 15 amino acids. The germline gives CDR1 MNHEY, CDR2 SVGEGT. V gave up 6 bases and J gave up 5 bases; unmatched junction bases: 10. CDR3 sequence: CASSFQTGPDQPQHF. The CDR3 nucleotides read TGTGCCAGCAGCTTCCAGACAGGGCCCGATCAGCCCCAGCATTTT.

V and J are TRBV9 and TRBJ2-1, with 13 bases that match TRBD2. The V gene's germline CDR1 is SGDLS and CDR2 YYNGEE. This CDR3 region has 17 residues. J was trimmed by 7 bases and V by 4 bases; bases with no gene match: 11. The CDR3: CASSTLPTSGRSNEQFF. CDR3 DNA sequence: TGTGCCAGCAGCACCCTCCCGACTAGCGGGAGGTCAAATGAGCAGTTCTTC. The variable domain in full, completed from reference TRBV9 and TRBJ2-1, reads DSGVTQTPKHLITATGQRVTLRCSPRSGDLSVYWYQQSLDQGLQFLIQYYNGEERAKGNILERFSAQQFPDLHSELNLSSLELGDSALYFCASSTLPTSGRSNEQFFGPGTRLTVL.

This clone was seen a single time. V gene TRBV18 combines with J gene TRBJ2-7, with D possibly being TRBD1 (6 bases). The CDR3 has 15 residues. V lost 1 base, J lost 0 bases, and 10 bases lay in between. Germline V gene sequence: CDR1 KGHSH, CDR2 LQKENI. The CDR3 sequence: CASSPRRTDSYEQYF. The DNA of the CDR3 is TGTGCCAGCTCACCACGGAGGACAGACTCCTACGAGCAGTACTTC.

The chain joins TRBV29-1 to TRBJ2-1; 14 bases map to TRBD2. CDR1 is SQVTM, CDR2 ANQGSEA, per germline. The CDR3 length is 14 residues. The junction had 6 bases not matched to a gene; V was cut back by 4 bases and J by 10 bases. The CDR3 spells CSVAGLAGVGEQFF. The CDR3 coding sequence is TGCAGCGTTGCGGGACTAGCGGGAGTAGGGGAGCAGTTCTTC.

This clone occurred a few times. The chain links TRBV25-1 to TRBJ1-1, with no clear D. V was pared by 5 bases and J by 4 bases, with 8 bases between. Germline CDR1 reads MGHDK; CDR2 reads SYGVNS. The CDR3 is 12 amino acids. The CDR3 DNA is TGTGCCAGCAGTAGCCAGGTCACTGAAGCTTTCTTT. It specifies CASSSQVTEAFF.

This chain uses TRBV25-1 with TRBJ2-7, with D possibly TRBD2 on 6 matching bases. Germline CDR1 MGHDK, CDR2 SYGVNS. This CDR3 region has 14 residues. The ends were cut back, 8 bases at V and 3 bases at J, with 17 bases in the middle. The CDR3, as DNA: TGTGCCAGCCTTGCTACGGGAGTTAGCTACGAGCAGTACTTC. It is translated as CASLATGVSYEQYF.

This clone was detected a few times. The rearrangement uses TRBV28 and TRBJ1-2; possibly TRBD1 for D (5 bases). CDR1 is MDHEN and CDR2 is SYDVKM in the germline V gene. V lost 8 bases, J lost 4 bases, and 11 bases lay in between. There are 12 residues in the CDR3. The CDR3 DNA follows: TGTGCCAGCCGCAGACAGATCTATGGCTACACCTTC. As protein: CASRRQIYGYTF.